One and the same sample provided the 5 T cell receptor beta chains below, sequenced in a study of PD-L1 blockade in urothelial cancer. Some clones are missing from TCRdb's copy, which holds only in-frame ones; the method was immunoSEQ multiplex PCR. The sample carries approximately 67,000 clones, 70% to 90% recorded once. Time point specified: pretreatment peripheral blood. The sequencing here drew on PBMCs, taken around atezolizumab (anti-PD-L1) treatment. The receptors originated from a man aged 60 to 75 with urothelial cancer.

The sample holds one count of this clone. The CDR3 spells CASSPSSYEQYF. The CDR3 DNA is TGTGCCAGCTCACCGAGCTCCTACGAGCAGTACTTC. The chain recombines TRBV18 with TRBJ2-7, with D hard to call. The CDR3 is 12 amino acids. Germline V lookup: CDR1 KGHSH, CDR2 LQKENI. V was trimmed by 3 bases and J by 0 bases, leaving 3 bases between them.

This clone has only a few counts. The rearrangement links TRBV6-5 to TRBJ1-1; 9 nucleotides agree with TRBD1. J lost 0 bases, V lost 5 bases, and 4 bases had no gene match. The germline V gene encodes CDR1 MNHEY and CDR2 SVGAGI. This CDR3 contains 15 residues. CDR3 protein: CASSPGTGLNTEAFF. In nucleotides, the CDR3 is TGTGCCAGCAGTCCCGGGACAGGGTTGAACACTGAAGCTTTCTTT.

The V gene is TRBV27, the J gene TRBJ2-1, with 15 bases fitting TRBD2. With 3 bases clipped from V and 8 bases from J, the junction kept 5 bases outside the gene matches. CDR1 MNHEY and CDR2 SMNVEV come from the germline V gene (reference sequence). This CDR3 has 16 residues. The CDR3 sequence: CASSFGTSGGPYEQFF. In DNA form, the CDR3 reads TGTGCCAGCAGTTTCGGGACTAGCGGGGGGCCCTATGAGCAGTTCTTC.

The chain recombines TRBV10-3 with TRBJ2-1; D is perhaps TRBD2 (5 bases). The CDR3 covers 15 residues. V lost 2 bases to trimming and J lost 0 bases, with 8 bases between them. CDR1 is ENHRY and CDR2 is SYGVKD in the germline V gene. The CDR3 spells CAISEAAVSYNEQFF. CDR3 DNA: TGTGCCATCAGTGAGGCAGCGGTCTCCTACAATGAGCAGTTCTTC.

This sequence joins TRBV28 and TRBJ2-5, with TRBD1 identical over 7 bases. J gave up 2 bases and V 5 bases, and 11 bases lay outside the gene matches. From germline, CDR1 is MDHEN and CDR2 SYDVKM. The CDR3 contains 16 residues. CDR3 DNA: TGTGCCAGCAGTCCCTGGACAGGCAGAGGGCAAGAGACCCAGTACTTC. As protein: CASSPWTGRGQETQYF. Filled out from reference TRBV28 and TRBJ2-5, the complete variable domain reads DVKVTQSSRYLVKRTGEKVFLECVQDMDHENMFWYRQDPGLGLRLIYFSYDVKMKEKGDIPEGYSVSREKKERFSLILESASTNQTSMYLCASSPWTGRGQETQYFGPGTRLLVL.